The 13 T cell receptor beta chains below were found in one sample sequenced in a study of T cells in Graves' hyperthyroidism and ophthalmopathy. Amplified TCR beta CDR3 regions came from RNA transcripts. With the HTBI primer set, the TCR CDR3 went through a first round of RT-PCR. Via MiXCR, TCRdb re-called the multiplex PCR reads, giving one row per CDR3 protein. This table holds approximately 620,000 distinct CDR3 sequences, about a sixth found once. Sequenced material: blood. The receptor set was obtained from a woman between 40 and 50 years old with Graves' ophthalmopathy.

This clonotype was counted between two and nine times. The chain combines TRBV5-1 with TRBJ2-1, with TRBD2 as a possible D gene (7 bases). The CDR3 sequence is 18 residues long. The germline gives CDR1 SGHRS, CDR2 YFSETQ. Trimming cost V 4 bases and J 9 bases, with 29 bases left between them. In DNA, the CDR3 is TGCGCCAGCAGCCCTATCCGGGGGGACAAATTACAATCCAGTGAGCAGTTCTTC. It translates to CASSPIRGDKLQSSEQFF. Looking up the rest from reference TRBV5-1 and TRBJ2-1 gives the full variable domain: KAGVTQTPRYLIKTRGQQVTLSCSPISGHRSVSWYQQTPGQGLQFLFEYFSETQRNKGNFPGRFSGRQFSNSRSEMNVSTLELGDSALYLCASSPIRGDKLQSSEQFFGPGTRLTVL.

With regard to this clonotype: A read error is possible here, since a much larger clone lies one base away. The gene calls are TRBV7-6 and TRBJ2-2; no clear D. The CDR3 runs 15 residues. V lost 1 base and J lost 6, with 12 bases in between. Germline CDR1 SGHVS, CDR2 FNYEAQ. The CDR3 reads CASSLGSADAGELFF. DNA for the CDR3: TGTGCCAGCAGCTTAGGGTCGGCGGACGCCGGGGAGCTGTTTTTT.

This clonotype was seen at least ten times. This chain connects TRBV30 to TRBJ2-7, with 10 bases identical to TRBD1. The J segment lost 5 bases and the V segment lost 5 bases, leaving 0 bases of the junction unmatched. CDR1 and CDR2 (germline): GTSNPN, SVGIG (reference sequence). The CDR3 extends over 11 amino acids. The chain's CDR3 is CAWDRGHEQYF. The CDR3 DNA reads TGTGCCTGGGACAGGGGGCACGAGCAGTACTTC.

This clonotype has at least ten counts. This chain uses TRBV11-2 with TRBJ2-1, with TRBD1 as a possible D gene (6 bases). The germline V gene has CDR1 SGHAT and CDR2 FQNNGV. The CDR3 consists of 15 residues. The V end lost 6 bases, the J end lost 10 bases, and 22 bases lay between the germline ends. CDR3 residues: CASRDTTGWVSEQFF. In DNA form, the CDR3 reads TGTGCCAGCAGGGATACGACAGGATGGGTCAGCGAGCAGTTCTTC.

The J gene is TRBJ2-3, the V gene TRBV6-2 or TRBV6-3; D is unclear. With 2 bases removed from V and 2 bases from J, the gap between germline ends came to 8 bases. Germline-derived CDR1 and CDR2 are MNHEY and SVGEGT. The CDR3 sequence is 14 residues long. The CDR3 DNA reads as TGTGCCAGCAGTTACGGACCTAACACAGATACGCAGTATTTT. Translated: CASSYGPNTDTQYF.

This clonotype was picked up many times. This chain joins TRBV3-1 and TRBJ1-5, with D possibly matching TRBD1 (5 bases). The CDR3 length is 13 residues. CDR1 and CDR2 from the germline V gene are LGHDT and YNNKEL (reference sequence). V was clipped by 4 bases and J by 3 bases, with 7 bases between them. CDR3 residues: CASSRGANQPQHF. The CDR3 region has the DNA TGTGCCAGCAGCCGTGGGGCCAATCAGCCCCAGCATTTT.

This clonotype appeared a few times. This chain uses TRBV20-1 with TRBJ1-3; no reliable D call. Between the trimmed V and J ends, which lost 0 bases and 4 bases, there was a span of 10 bases. CDR1 is DFQATT and CDR2 is SNEGSKA in the germline V gene (reference sequence). The CDR3 covers 14 residues. The CDR3 is CSARDPQWGNTIYF. As DNA, the CDR3 is TGCAGTGCTAGAGACCCCCAGTGGGGAAACACCATATATTTT.

This clonotype was observed a few times. The chain couples TRBV5-1 to TRBJ1-6; 10 bases map to TRBD1. Per germline, CDR1 SGHRS and CDR2 YFSETQ. V lost 5 bases, J lost 9 bases, and 2 bases stayed unmatched. The CDR3 loop spans 13 amino acids. CDR3 in DNA: TGCGCCAGCAGGGGGACAGGGGTTTCACCCCTCCACTTT. Protein: CASRGTGVSPLHF.

In this sample, this clonotype turned up many times. The gene calls are TRBV28 and TRBJ1-1, with 7 bases matching TRBD1. Losses at the gene ends were 6 bases for V and 6 bases for J; bases not matched to a gene: 19. This CDR3 spans 17 amino acids. In germline, CDR1 is MDHEN, CDR2 SYDVKM. In nucleotides, the CDR3 is TGTGCCAGCAGCCGACCTCACCGGGACAGTGGGACCGCTGAAGCTTTCTTT. It encodes CASSRPHRDSGTAEAFF.

The chain uses TRBV28 and TRBJ2-5, with D possibly matching TRBD1 (6 bases). CDR3 length: 16 amino acids. Trimming cost V 6 bases and J 4 bases, with 21 bases left between them. Germline V gene sequence: CDR1 MDHEN, CDR2 SYDVKM. CDR3 region: CASSQGMAGVGETQYF. The CDR3 nucleotides are TGTGCCAGCAGCCAGGGGATGGCAGGGGTAGGAGAGACCCAGTACTTC.

This clonotype was picked up many times. The J gene is TRBJ1-4, the V gene TRBV11-2, with no clear D. This CDR3 region has 13 residues. V was shortened by 3 bases and J by 7 bases, with 9 bases between the two germline ends. Germline CDR1 reads SGHAT; CDR2 reads FQNNGV. CDR3 nucleotide sequence: TGTGCCAGCAGCTTCTCCATGGGTGAAAAACTGTTTTTT. This codes for CASSFSMGEKLFF.

The table lists this clonotype with many counts. The chain joins TRBV20-1 to TRBJ2-5, with D tentatively TRBD2 (6 bases). Trimming pared 3 bases from V and 1 base from J, leaving 15 bases between. The CDR3 contains 15 residues. Germline V gene data show CDR1 as DFQATT and CDR2 as SNEGSKA (reference sequence). The CDR3 sequence is CSASAGWGVQETQYF. The DNA of the CDR3 is TGCAGTGCTAGTGCCGGATGGGGGGTCCAAGAGACCCAGTACTTC.

In this sample, this clonotype turned up many times. DNA for the CDR3: TGTGCCAGCAGTGAAGGCCAGGGGGCTGTCTATGGCTACACCTTC. It encodes CASSEGQGAVYGYTF. The rearrangement joins TRBV2 to TRBJ1-2; 8 nucleotides agree with TRBD1. Per the germline V gene, CDR1 is SNHLY and CDR2 is FYNNEI. The CDR3 runs 15 residues. Trimming at V came to 1 base and at J to 4 bases, leaving 5 bases not matched to a gene.